This T cell receptor (beta chain) was recovered during a study of CD8 T cells in Susac syndrome. CD8+ and CD4+ blood T cells underwent TCR beta sequencing. The authors negatively isolated CD8+ and CD4+ T cells and FACS-enriched TEMRA cells. Deletions cut 2 bases from V and 3 bases from J, with 13 bases between. CDR1 and CDR2 (germline): SGHVS, FQNEAQ. The CDR3 has 15 residues. RNA amounts of about 0.5 to 1 ug underwent reverse transcription with random hexamers. Coverage of TCR beta CDR3 amplification by immunoSEQ multiplex PCR extended to 54 Vbeta and 13 Jbeta. TCRdb analysed the immunoSEQ multiplex PCR reads with MiXCR anew, one entry per CDR3 protein. Among tens of thousands of distinct CDR3 sequences listed, 93% were seen once.

This TCR was recovered from a human donor in good health. What was sequenced was CD8+ T cells from PBMCs. J is TRBJ1-1 and V is TRBV7-8, with a weak D call TRBD1 (5 bases). CDR3 region: CASSLIGDSDTEAFF. The CDR3 DNA reads TGTGCCAGCAGCTTAATCGGGGACTCGGACACTGAAGCTTTCTTT.